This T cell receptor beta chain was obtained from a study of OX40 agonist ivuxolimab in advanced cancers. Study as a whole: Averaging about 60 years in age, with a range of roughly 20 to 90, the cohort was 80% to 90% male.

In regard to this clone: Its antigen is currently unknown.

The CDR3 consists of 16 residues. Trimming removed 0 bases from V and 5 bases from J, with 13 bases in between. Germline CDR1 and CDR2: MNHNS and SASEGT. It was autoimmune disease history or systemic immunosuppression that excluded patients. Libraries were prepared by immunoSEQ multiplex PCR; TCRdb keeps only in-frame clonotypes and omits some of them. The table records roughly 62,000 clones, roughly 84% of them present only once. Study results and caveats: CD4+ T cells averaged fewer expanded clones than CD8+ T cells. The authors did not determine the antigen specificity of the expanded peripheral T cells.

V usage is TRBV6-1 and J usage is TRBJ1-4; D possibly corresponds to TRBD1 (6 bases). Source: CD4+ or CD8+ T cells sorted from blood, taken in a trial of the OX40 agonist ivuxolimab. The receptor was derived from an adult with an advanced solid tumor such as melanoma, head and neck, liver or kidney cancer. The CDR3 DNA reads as TGTGCCAGCAGTGAAGCATTGGGGGCGGGAAATGAAAAACTGTTTTTT. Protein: CASSEALGAGNEKLFF.